This T cell receptor beta chain originates from a study of human CD4 T cells and Enterobacteriaceae. The memory gate held CD4+ cells that were not CD45RA+CCR7+CD95- naive cells, over 95% pure. V was clipped by 8 bases and J by 3 bases, with 6 bases between them. The CDR3 loop spans 11 amino acids. CDR1 and CDR2 from the germline V gene are KGHSH and LQKENI. Detection sensitivity for ex vivo total memory CD4+ was one cell in 200,000. Profiled with immunoSEQ multiplex PCR; TCRdb holds only in-frame clones, not every one. Of tens of thousands of clones listed, about 80% are singletons. The sequenced material came from memory CD4+ T cells from blood. This sequence originates from a human donor in good health. V is TRBV18 and J is TRBJ2-3; D is undetermined. CDR3: CASEVTDTQYF. The CDR3 DNA reads as TGTGCCAGCGAGGTGACAGATACGCAGTATTTT.